The 7 T cell receptor beta chains listed next were all sequenced from one sample in a study of blood T cell repertoires in COVID-19. The repertoire was sequenced with immunoSEQ multiplex PCR; TCRdb's copy has only in-frame clones and lacks some. The sample has about 68,000 clones, roughly 87% seen once. Sample: peripheral blood. These receptors were collected from a woman aged 50 to 60 with COVID-19, enrolled during active disease.

This sequence joins TRBV7-2 and TRBJ1-5; D unresolved. V was clipped by 7 bases and J by 6 bases, with 16 bases between them. Germline CDR1 reads SGHTA; CDR2 reads FQGNSA. The CDR3 sequence is 14 residues long. The CDR3 DNA reads TGTGCCAGCAACACGGAAGCCGGGAGTCAGCCCCAGCATTTT. It specifies CASNTEAGSQPQHF.

The chain couples TRBV30 to TRBJ2-7; 12 bases match TRBD2. After removal of 4 bases from V and 6 bases from J, the junction contained 4 bases not matched to a gene. CDR1 and CDR2 (germline): GTSNPN, SVGIG (reference sequence). This CDR3 is built from 13 residues. The CDR3 region has the DNA TGTGCCTGGACGACTAGCGGGAGCGGCGAGCAGTACTTC. Translation gives CAWTTSGSGEQYF.

The chain recombines TRBV30 with TRBJ1-1, with TRBD1 as a possible D gene (6 bases). The ends were cut back, 7 bases at V and 4 bases at J, with 16 bases in the middle. CDR3 length: 13 amino acids. Per the germline V gene, CDR1 is GTSNPN and CDR2 is SVGIG (reference sequence). Here the CDR3 DNA reads TGTGCCTCCGGCCGGCAGGGGAGCACTGAAGCTTTCTTT. It encodes CASGRQGSTEAFF.

The chain links TRBV12-3 or TRBV12-4 to TRBJ2-6; D unresolved. Between the trimmed V and J ends, which lost 5 bases and 2 bases, there was a span of 4 bases. The CDR3 loop spans 13 amino acids. For the CDR3, the DNA is TGTGCCAGCAGTCCGGCTGGGGCCAACGTCCTGACTTTC. Its protein product is CASSPAGANVLTF.

The chain is built from TRBV4-2 and TRBJ2-7; 9 bases match TRBD2. This CDR3 contains 12 residues. Per the germline V gene, CDR1 is LGHNA and CDR2 is YNFKEQ. The J segment lost 5 bases and the V segment lost 8 bases, leaving 4 bases of the junction unmatched. CDR3 coding DNA: TGTGCCAGCGGCGGGAGGGCTGACGAGCAGTACTTC. This encodes CASGGRADEQYF.

The CDR3 nucleotides are TGTGCCAGCAGCGTAGTAGGGGGGGTTGAGCAGTTCTTC. Its protein product is CASSVVGGVEQFF. The V and J genes are TRBV9 and TRBJ2-1; possible D gene TRBD2, 7 bases. Trimming removed 0 bases at V and 9 bases at J, with 10 bases between. The germline gives CDR1 SGDLS, CDR2 YYNGEE. CDR3 length equals 13 residues.

The rearrangement joins TRBV5-4 to TRBJ2-5, with 10 bases fitting TRBD1. Germline trimming cut 2 bases from V and 5 bases from J; bases unmatched to any gene: 6. The CDR3 consists of 15 residues. Germline V lookup: CDR1 SGHNT, CDR2 YYREEE (reference sequence). This chain's CDR3 is CASSFRDRGRETQYF. CDR3 in DNA: TGTGCCAGCAGCTTCCGGGACAGGGGAAGGGAGACCCAGTACTTC.